This entry describes one T cell receptor (beta chain). This specimen belongs to a study of blood T cell repertoires in COVID-19. Germline V gene sequence: CDR1 LNHDA, CDR2 SQIVND (reference sequence). Trimming shortened V by 8 bases and J by 3 bases, and 20 bases separated the two germline ends. The CDR3 consists of 15 residues. Sequencing was performed with immunoSEQ multiplex PCR; in TCRdb, only in-frame clones are kept and a portion is missing. The sample consists of 65,000 to 95,000 clones, over 75% of them appearing once. This chain connects TRBV19 to TRBJ2-7, with no clear D. The receptor was derived from a man between 65 and 85 years old with active or convalescent COVID-19. Sequencing used peripheral blood. CDR3 bases: TGTGCCAGTCCCCCCTATGCCAGGAAAGTCTACGAGCAGTACTTC. It translates to CASPPYARKVYEQYF.